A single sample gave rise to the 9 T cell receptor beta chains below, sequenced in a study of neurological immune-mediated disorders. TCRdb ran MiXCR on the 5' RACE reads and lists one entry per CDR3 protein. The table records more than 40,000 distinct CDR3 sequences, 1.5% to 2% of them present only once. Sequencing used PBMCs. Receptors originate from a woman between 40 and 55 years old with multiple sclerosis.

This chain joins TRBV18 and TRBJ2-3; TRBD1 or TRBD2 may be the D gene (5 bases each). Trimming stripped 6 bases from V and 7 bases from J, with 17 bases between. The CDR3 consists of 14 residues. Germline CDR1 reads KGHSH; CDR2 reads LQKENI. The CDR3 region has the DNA TGTGCCAGCTCCGCCGCCGGGGCCCAGTATACGCAGTATTTT. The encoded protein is CASSAAGAQYTQYF.

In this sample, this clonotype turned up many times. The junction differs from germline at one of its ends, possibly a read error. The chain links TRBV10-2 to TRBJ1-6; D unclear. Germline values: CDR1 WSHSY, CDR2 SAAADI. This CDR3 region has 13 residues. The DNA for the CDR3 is TGCGCCAGCAGAGAGTTCGAGATTTCACCCCTCCACTTT. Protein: CASREFEISPLHF.

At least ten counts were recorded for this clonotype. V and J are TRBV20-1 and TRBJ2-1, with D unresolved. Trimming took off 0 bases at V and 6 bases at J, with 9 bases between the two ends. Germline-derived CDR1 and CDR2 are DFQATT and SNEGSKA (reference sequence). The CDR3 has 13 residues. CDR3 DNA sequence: TGCAGTGCTAGAGATTTTAGCAGCAATGAGCAGTTCTTC. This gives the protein CSARDFSSNEQFF.

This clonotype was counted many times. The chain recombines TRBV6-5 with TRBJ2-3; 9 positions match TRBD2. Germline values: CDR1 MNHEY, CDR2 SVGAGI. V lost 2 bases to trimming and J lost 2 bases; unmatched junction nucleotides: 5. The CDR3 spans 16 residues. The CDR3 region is CASSYGLAGITDTQYF. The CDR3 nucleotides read TGTGCCAGCAGTTACGGGCTAGCGGGGATCACAGATACGCAGTATTTT.

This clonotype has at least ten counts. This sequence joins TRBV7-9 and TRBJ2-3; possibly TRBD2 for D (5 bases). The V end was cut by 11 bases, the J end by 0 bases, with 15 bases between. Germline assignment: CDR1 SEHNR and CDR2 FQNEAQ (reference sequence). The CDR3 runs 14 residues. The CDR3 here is CAGQTRISTDTQYF. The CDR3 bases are TGTGCCGGGCAAACTAGGATCAGCACAGATACGCAGTATTTT.

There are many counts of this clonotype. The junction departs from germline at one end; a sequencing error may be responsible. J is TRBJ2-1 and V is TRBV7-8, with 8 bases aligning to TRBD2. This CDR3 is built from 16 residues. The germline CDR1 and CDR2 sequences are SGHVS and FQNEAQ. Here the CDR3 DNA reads TGTGCCAGCAGCCTCCGACCCGGGGGGGCCTACGATGAGCAGTTCTTC. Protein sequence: CASSLRPGGAYDEQFF.

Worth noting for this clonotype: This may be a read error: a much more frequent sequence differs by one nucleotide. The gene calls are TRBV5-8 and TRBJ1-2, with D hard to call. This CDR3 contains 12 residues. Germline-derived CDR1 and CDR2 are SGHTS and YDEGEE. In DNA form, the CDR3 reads TGTGACAGCAGCTTGCGAACGTATGGCTACACCTTC. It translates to CDSSLRTYGYTF.

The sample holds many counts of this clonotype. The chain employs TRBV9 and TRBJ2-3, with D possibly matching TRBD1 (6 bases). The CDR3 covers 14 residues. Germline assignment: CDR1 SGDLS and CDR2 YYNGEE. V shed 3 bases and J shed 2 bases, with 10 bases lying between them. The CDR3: CASSAGANTDTQYF. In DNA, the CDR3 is TGTGCCAGCAGCGCAGGGGCCAACACAGATACGCAGTATTTT.

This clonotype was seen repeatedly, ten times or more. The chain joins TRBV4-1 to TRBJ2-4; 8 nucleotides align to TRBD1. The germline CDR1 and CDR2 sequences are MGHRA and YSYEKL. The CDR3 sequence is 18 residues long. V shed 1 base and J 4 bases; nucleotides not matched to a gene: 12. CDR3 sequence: CASSQGRALDRVKNIQYF. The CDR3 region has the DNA TGCGCCAGCAGCCAAGGGCGTGCGCTGGACAGGGTAAAAAACATTCAGTACTTC.